This passage covers 22 T cell receptor beta chains from one sample sequenced in a study of T cell changes during pregnancy in multiple sclerosis. Clones were read by immunoSEQ multiplex PCR, and TCRdb kept only the in-frame ones, dropping some. The top ten clones hold 3.5% of a sample with around 33,000 clones, around nine tenths of them seen once. The sample was CD8+ T cells from peripheral blood mononuclear cells, taken in the third trimester of pregnancy. The receptors stem from a female donor with multiple sclerosis, enrolled in a pregnancy study.

The V and J genes are TRBV21-1 and TRBJ1-1; the table's D call, TRBD1, has no DNA check behind it. TRBV21-1 is a pseudogene locus. The CDR3 is 16 residues long. This CDR3 is CASRKVRWPGGNEAFF. The CDR3 nucleotides are TGTGCCAGCAGAAAAGTGAGGTGGCCAGGGGGGAATGAAGCTTTCTTT.

DNA of the CDR3: TGTGCCAGCAGCACAGGGGGCGCAGATACGCAGTATTTT. It codes for CASSTGGADTQYF. This chain connects TRBV27 to TRBJ2-3; TRBD1 aligns across 9 bases. The CDR3 contains 13 residues. V dropped 6 bases and J dropped 4; count of bases not matched to a gene: 2. Germline CDR1 reads MNHEY; CDR2 reads SMNVEV (reference sequence).

This chain links TRBV5-5 with TRBJ2-7, with D maybe TRBD1 (5 bases). V lost 4 bases and J lost 2, with 13 bases in between. CDR1 is SGHKS and CDR2 is YYEKEE in the germline V gene (reference sequence). The CDR3 length is 14 residues. CDR3: CASSLTELTYEQYF. CDR3 sequence (DNA): TGTGCCAGCAGCCTGACAGAATTGACCTACGAGCAGTACTTC.

The genes are TRBV27 and TRBJ2-2, with D possibly being TRBD1 (6 bases). V lost 3 bases and J 4 bases, leaving 12 bases between the germline ends. The germline V gene encodes CDR1 MNHEY and CDR2 SMNVEV (reference sequence). The CDR3 runs to 15 residues. CDR3: CASSFSTGLTGELFF. Written as DNA, the CDR3 is TGTGCCAGCAGTTTCTCGACAGGTCTCACCGGGGAGCTGTTTTTT.

The chain employs TRBV5-1 and TRBJ2-5, with TRBD2 identical over 13 bases. V lost 6 bases to trimming and J lost 5 bases; unmatched junction nucleotides: 4. This CDR3 comprises 14 residues. Germline V gene lookup returns CDR1 SGHRS and CDR2 YFSETQ. The CDR3 loop is CASTGGLAGETQYF. For the CDR3, the DNA is TGCGCCAGCACCGGGGGACTAGCGGGGGAGACCCAGTACTTC.

The chain uses TRBV9 and TRBJ2-7; 11 nucleotides line up with TRBD1. The V gene's germline CDR1 is SGDLS and CDR2 YYNGEE. The CDR3 covers 15 residues. V lost 2 bases to trimming and J lost 1 base; unmatched junction nucleotides: 2. CDR3 in amino acids: CASSVGTGGSYEQYF. The DNA of the CDR3 is TGTGCCAGCAGCGTCGGGACAGGGGGTTCCTACGAGCAGTACTTC.

The chain is built from TRBV4-3 and TRBJ2-7, with D perhaps TRBD1 (5 bases). The V gene lost 1 base and the J gene lost 3 bases, with 13 bases spanning the gap. The germline V gene encodes CDR1 LGHNA and CDR2 YSLEER. The CDR3 loop spans 15 amino acids. The CDR3 DNA sequence: TGCGCCAGCAGCCAAGGGATCGACAGTTTCTACGAGCAGTACTTC. This gives the protein CASSQGIDSFYEQYF.

A single count supports this clone. The chain is built from TRBV27 and TRBJ1-2, with 8 positions matching TRBD1. Germline lookup yields CDR1 MNHEY and CDR2 SMNVEV (reference sequence). This CDR3 is 16 amino acids long. V dropped 0 bases and J dropped 2; count of bases not matched to a gene: 5. The CDR3 reads CASSLSIAGGNYGYTF. DNA for the CDR3: TGTGCCAGCAGTTTATCGATCGCAGGGGGCAACTATGGCTACACCTTC.

The CDR3 bases are TGCGCCAGCAGCCAAGATCTTGCGCCCACTGAAGCTTTCTTT. Its protein product is CASSQDLAPTEAFF. The chain links TRBV4-3 to TRBJ1-1, with D hard to call. Deletions cut 0 bases from V and 4 bases from J, with 9 bases between. The CDR3 covers 14 residues. Germline CDR1 LGHNA, CDR2 YSLEER.

This chain uses TRBV27 with TRBJ2-5, with TRBD2 matching 7 bases. The germline V gene has CDR1 MNHEY and CDR2 SMNVEV (reference sequence). Trimming removed 4 bases from V and 5 bases from J; junction bases left unmatched: 1. CDR3 length: 12 residues. The chain's CDR3 is CASSWGGETQYF. In nucleotides, the CDR3 is TGTGCCAGCAGTTGGGGAGGGGAGACCCAGTACTTC.

J is TRBJ1-5 and V is TRBV21-1; TRBD1 reflects the table's D call only, with no check against the DNA. TRBV21-1 is a recognized pseudogene. CDR3 length equals 16 residues. Written as DNA, the CDR3 is TGTGCCAGCAGCAAAGATCCTGACAGGCACAATCAGCCCCAGCATTTT. As protein: CASSKDPDRHNQPQHF.

V is TRBV9 and J is TRBJ1-4; no clear D gene. Germline CDR1 is SGDLS and CDR2 is YYNGEE. The CDR3 is 15 amino acids. V lost 3 bases and J lost 0, with 9 bases in between. The CDR3 coding sequence is TGTGCCAGCAGCGACGAGGGTTCAACTAATGAAAAACTGTTTTTT. Amino acid sequence: CASSDEGSTNEKLFF.

The chain combines TRBV6-1 with TRBJ2-3; D gene ambiguous. With 5 bases removed from V and 4 bases from J, the gap between germline ends came to 10 bases. The germline V gene encodes CDR1 MNHNS and CDR2 SASEGT. This CDR3 region has 13 residues. The CDR3 DNA sequence: TGTGCCAGCAGTCCCTTGCGCGCAGATACGCAGTATTTT. The encoded protein is CASSPLRADTQYF.

The chain combines TRBV5-5 with TRBJ1-1, with 9 bases lining up with TRBD1. Germline CDR1 reads SGHKS; CDR2 reads YYEKEE (reference sequence). Unmatched junction bases numbered 7, after V lost 0 bases and J lost 4 bases. The CDR3 loop spans 16 amino acids. The CDR3 DNA is TGTGCCAGCAGCTTGGACGGGACAGGGATGGGCACTGAAGCTTTCTTT. Translating it yields CASSLDGTGMGTEAFF.

The chain has TRBV4-1 and TRBJ2-7; 10 bases align to TRBD1. V shed 4 bases and J 3 bases; nucleotides not matched to a gene: 3. The CDR3 is 14 amino acids. CDR1 MGHRA and CDR2 YSYEKL come from the germline V gene. CDR3 sequence reads: CASSLRDRGYEQYF. DNA for the CDR3: TGCGCCAGCAGCCTTCGGGACAGGGGCTACGAGCAGTACTTC.

This clone was recorded once. DNA for the CDR3: TGTGCCAGCAGCTTAGCGGGCTGGTTGGAGACCCAGTACTTC. Protein: CASSLAGWLETQYF. V usage is TRBV7-8 and J usage is TRBJ2-5; no clear D gene. Trimming removed 0 bases at V and 5 bases at J, with 10 bases between. Germline V gene data show CDR1 as SGHVS and CDR2 as FQNEAQ. The CDR3 has 14 residues.

At least ten counts were recorded for this clone. The V and J genes are TRBV5-5 and TRBJ1-3; TRBD1 matches 7 bases. Germline assignment: CDR1 SGHKS and CDR2 YYEKEE (reference sequence). This CDR3 spans 16 amino acids. V shed 1 base, J shed 0 bases, and the junction held 4 bases outside the gene matches. The chain's CDR3 is CASSLPGQTSGNTIYF. Here the CDR3 DNA reads TGTGCCAGCAGCTTGCCGGGACAGACCTCTGGAAACACCATATATTTT.

This clone has just one count. The chain recombines TRBV6-4 with TRBJ2-2, with D tentatively TRBD2 (5 bases). This CDR3 region has 13 residues. Deletions cut 4 bases from V and 4 bases from J, with 7 bases between. Per germline, CDR1 MRHNA and CDR2 SNTAGT. The CDR3 region is CASSAGSTGELFF. The CDR3 DNA reads as TGTGCCAGCAGTGCGGGGAGCACCGGGGAGCTGTTTTTT.

The gene calls are TRBV19 and TRBJ1-1; no definite D call. V lost 0 bases, J lost 11 bases, and 10 bases lay in between. Germline lookup yields CDR1 LNHDA and CDR2 SQIVND (reference sequence). This CDR3 comprises 12 residues. The CDR3 DNA reads as TGTGCCAGTAGTATAGACCGGCGGGAGGCTTTCTTT. Protein sequence: CASSIDRREAFF.

This clone occurred a few times. The gene calls are TRBV9 and TRBJ1-2, with D possibly being TRBD1 (6 bases). Trimming cost V 4 bases and J 6 bases, with 16 bases left between them. The germline gives CDR1 SGDLS, CDR2 YYNGEE. The CDR3 has 14 amino acids. Here the CDR3 reads CASSSRGAGDGYTF. The CDR3 DNA reads as TGTGCCAGCAGCTCCCGGGGGGCAGGGGATGGCTACACCTTC.

The rearrangement uses TRBV29-1 and TRBJ2-7; D is uncertain. Germline V gene sequence: CDR1 SQVTM, CDR2 ANQGSEA. Trimming took off 0 bases at V and 7 bases at J, with 16 bases between the two ends. The length of the CDR3 is 14 residues. This CDR3 is CSVEDPGPRREQYF. In DNA form, the CDR3 reads TGCAGCGTTGAAGATCCCGGTCCTAGAAGGGAGCAGTACTTC.

This chain connects TRBV13 to TRBJ1-2; 7 bases line up with TRBD1. Germline-derived CDR1 and CDR2 are PRHDT and FYEKMQ (reference sequence). This CDR3 region has 13 residues. Trimming took 8 bases from V and 3 from J; bases not matched to a gene: 6. The CDR3 bases are TGTGCCAGCCGCGAGGGGGCCGACTATGGCTACACCTTC. Translating gives CASREGADYGYTF.